The clone carrying this T cell receptor (beta chain) was found a few times. Its antigen is undetermined. Between the trimmed V and J ends, which lost 3 bases and 4 bases, there was a span of 19 bases. CDR1 is GTSNPN and CDR2 is SVGIG in the germline V gene (reference sequence). The length of the CDR3 is 15 residues. Ipilimumab CTLA-4 blockade and focal radiation were given to patients with chemo-refractory metastatic non-small-cell lung cancer. The assay was immunoSEQ multiplex PCR, and TCRdb's table has in-frame clones only and misses some. There are roughly 93,000 clones in the sample; 75% to 90% occur only once, and roughly 3.5% lies in the top ten. The data stem from a study of radiotherapy plus CTLA-4 blockade in lung cancer. Study-wide results and limits: Early clonal dynamics of blood T cells, together with interferon-beta, were reported as the best response predictor. Blood TCR clones of tumor origin expanded after radiotherapy plus ipilimumab.

The chain couples TRBV30 to TRBJ2-7; D may be TRBD1 (7 bases). Here the sequenced sample was peripheral blood, taken from a patient treated with radiotherapy plus ipilimumab. The TCR originated in a human donor with non-small cell lung cancer who had a partial response to radiotherapy plus ipilimumab. The CDR3 DNA sequence: TGTGCCTGGAGGACAGGGTGGAGGGGAGATTACGAGCAGTACTTC. It yields the protein CAWRTGWRGDYEQYF.